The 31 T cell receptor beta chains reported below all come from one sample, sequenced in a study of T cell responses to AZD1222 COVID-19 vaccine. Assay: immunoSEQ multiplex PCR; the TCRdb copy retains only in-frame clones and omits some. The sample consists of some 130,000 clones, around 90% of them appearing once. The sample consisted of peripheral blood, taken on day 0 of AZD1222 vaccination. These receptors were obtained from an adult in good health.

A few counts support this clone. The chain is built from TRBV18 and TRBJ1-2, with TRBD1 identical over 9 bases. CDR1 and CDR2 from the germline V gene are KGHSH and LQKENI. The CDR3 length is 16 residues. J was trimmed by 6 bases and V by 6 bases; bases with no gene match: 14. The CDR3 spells CASSIIPTGGADGYTF. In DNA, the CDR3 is TGTGCCAGCTCTATAATACCCACAGGGGGCGCCGATGGCTACACCTTC.

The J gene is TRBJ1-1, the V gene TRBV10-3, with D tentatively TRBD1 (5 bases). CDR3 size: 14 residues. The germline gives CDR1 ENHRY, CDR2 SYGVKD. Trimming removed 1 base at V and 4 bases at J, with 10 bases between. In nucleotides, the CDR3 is TGTGCCATCAGTGAGTGGGGGGTAGGCACTGAAGCTTTCTTT. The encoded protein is CAISEWGVGTEAFF.

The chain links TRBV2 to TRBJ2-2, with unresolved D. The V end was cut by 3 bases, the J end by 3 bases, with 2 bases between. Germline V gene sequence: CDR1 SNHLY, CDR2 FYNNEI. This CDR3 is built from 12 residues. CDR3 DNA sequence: TGTGCCAGCAGTGAGGACACCGGGGAGCTGTTTTTT. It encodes CASSEDTGELFF.

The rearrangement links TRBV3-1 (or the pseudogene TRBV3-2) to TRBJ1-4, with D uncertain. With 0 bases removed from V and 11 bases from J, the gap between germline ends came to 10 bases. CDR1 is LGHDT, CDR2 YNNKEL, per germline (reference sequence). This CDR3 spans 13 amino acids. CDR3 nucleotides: TGTGCCAGCAGCCAAGATAGAGTAGGGAAACTGTTTTTT. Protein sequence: CASSQDRVGKLFF.

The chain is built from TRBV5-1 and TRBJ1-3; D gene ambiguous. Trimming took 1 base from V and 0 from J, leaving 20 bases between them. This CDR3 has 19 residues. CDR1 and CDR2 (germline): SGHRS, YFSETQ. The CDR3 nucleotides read TGCGCCAGCAGCTTGTTTACTACCACCCTAATGGACTCTGGAAACACCATATATTTT. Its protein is CASSLFTTTLMDSGNTIYF.

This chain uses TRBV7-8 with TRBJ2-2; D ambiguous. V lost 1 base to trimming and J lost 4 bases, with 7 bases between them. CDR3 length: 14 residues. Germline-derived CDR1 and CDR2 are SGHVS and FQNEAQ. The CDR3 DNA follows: TGTGCCAGCAGCTTAGGACTGAGCACCGGGGAGCTGTTTTTT. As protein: CASSLGLSTGELFF.

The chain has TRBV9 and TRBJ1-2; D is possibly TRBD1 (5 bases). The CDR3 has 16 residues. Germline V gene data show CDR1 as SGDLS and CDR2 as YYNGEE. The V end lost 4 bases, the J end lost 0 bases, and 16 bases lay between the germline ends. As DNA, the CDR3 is TGTGCCAGCAGCTTATCCCCGAGGGGAGCTAACTATGGCTACACCTTC. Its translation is CASSLSPRGANYGYTF.

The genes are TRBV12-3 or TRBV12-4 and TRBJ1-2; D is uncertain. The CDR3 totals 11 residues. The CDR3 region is CAGGTGTGYTF. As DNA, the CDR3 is TGTGCGGGAGGCACCGGTACTGGCTACACCTTC.

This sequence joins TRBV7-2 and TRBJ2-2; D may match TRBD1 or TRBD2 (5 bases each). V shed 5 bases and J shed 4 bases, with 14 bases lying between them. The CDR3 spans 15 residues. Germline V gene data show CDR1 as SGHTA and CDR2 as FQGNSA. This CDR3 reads CASSVLGGGTGELFF. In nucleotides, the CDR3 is TGTGCCAGCAGCGTCCTGGGTGGGGGCACCGGGGAGCTGTTTTTT.

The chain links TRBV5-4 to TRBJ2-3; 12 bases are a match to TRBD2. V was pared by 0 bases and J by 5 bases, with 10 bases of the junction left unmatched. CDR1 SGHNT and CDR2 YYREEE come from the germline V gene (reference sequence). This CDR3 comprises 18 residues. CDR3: CASSLALASGGAKDTQYF. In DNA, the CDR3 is TGTGCCAGCAGCTTGGCTTTGGCTAGCGGGGGGGCCAAAGATACGCAGTATTTT.

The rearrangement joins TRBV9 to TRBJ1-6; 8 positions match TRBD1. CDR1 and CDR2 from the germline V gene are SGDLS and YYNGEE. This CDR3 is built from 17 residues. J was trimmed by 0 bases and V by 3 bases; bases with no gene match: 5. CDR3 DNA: TGTGCCAGCAGCGCCGGGACAGGTGTCTCCTATAATTCACCCCTCCACTTT. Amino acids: CASSAGTGVSYNSPLHF.

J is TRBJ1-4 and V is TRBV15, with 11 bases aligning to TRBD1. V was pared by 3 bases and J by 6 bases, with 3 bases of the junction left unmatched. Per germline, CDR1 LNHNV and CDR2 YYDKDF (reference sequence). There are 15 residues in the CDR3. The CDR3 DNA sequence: TGTGCCACCAGCAGGCCGGGACAGGGGGATGAAAAACTGTTTTTT. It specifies CATSRPGQGDEKLFF.

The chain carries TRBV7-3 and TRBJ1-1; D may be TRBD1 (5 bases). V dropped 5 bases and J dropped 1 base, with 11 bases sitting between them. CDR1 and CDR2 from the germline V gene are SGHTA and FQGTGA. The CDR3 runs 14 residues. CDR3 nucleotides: TGTGCCAGCAGCCGCGGGGGGACGAACACTGAAGCTTTCTTT. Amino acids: CASSRGGTNTEAFF.

CDR3 in amino acids: CASSTTGNTEAFF. The CDR3 DNA reads TGCGCCAGCAGCACGACGGGGAACACTGAAGCTTTCTTT. The rearrangement uses TRBV5-1 and TRBJ1-1; D is unclear. V was pared by 4 bases and J by 1 base, with 8 bases between. Germline values: CDR1 SGHRS, CDR2 YFSETQ. This CDR3 contains 13 residues.

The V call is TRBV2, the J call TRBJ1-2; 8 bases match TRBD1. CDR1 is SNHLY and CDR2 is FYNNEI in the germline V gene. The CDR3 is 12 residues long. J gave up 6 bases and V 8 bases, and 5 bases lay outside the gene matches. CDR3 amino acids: CASLLTGDGYTF. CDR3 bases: TGTGCCAGCTTACTGACAGGGGATGGCTACACCTTC.

DNA of the CDR3: TGTGCCAGCAGCCCGCGTACAGTGGGAGATAACACTGAAGCTTTCTTT. Its translation: CASSPRTVGDNTEAFF. The J gene is TRBJ1-1, the V gene TRBV3-1 (or the pseudogene TRBV3-2); D gene unclear. In germline, CDR1 is LGHDT, CDR2 YNNKEL (reference sequence). The CDR3 spans 16 residues. The V gene lost 4 bases and the J gene lost 2 bases, with 17 bases spanning the gap.

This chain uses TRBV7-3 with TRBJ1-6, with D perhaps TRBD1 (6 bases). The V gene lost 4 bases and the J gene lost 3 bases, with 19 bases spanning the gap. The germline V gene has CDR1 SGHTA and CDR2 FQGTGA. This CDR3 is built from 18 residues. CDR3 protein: CASSSSGGGANYNSPLHF. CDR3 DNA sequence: TGTGCCAGCAGCTCCTCCGGCGGGGGGGCGAACTATAATTCACCCCTCCACTTT.

As DNA, the CDR3 is TGCGCCAGCAGCTTGGACAGGAACACTGAAGCTTTCTTT. It specifies CASSLDRNTEAFF. The chain couples TRBV5-1 to TRBJ1-1; the D is unclear. Trimming pared 0 bases from V and 1 base from J, leaving 4 bases between. The CDR3 has 13 amino acids. Germline assignment: CDR1 SGHRS and CDR2 YFSETQ.

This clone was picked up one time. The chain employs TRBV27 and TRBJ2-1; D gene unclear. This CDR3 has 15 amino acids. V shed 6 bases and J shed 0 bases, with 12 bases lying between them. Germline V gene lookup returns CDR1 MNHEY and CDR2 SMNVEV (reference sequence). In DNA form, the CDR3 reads TGTGCCAGCAGCTCTCCTAGGAGCTCCTACAATGAGCAGTTCTTC. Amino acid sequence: CASSSPRSSYNEQFF.

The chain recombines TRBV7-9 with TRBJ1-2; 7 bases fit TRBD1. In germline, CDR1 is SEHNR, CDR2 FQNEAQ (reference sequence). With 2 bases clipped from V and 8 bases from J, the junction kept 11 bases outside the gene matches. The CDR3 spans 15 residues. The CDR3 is CASSLQRDSGIGYTF. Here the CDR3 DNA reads TGTGCCAGCAGCTTACAACGGGACAGCGGTATCGGCTACACCTTC.

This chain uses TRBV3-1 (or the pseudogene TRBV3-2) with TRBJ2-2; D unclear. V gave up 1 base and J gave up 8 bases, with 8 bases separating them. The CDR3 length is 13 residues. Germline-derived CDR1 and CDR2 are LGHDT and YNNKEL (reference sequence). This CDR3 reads CASSQAPWGELFF. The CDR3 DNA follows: TGTGCCAGCAGCCAAGCGCCTTGGGGGGAGCTGTTTTTT.

This chain's CDR3 is CASRSTEIDSYEQYF. The CDR3 coding sequence is TGTGCCAGCAGATCAACGGAAATTGACTCCTACGAGCAGTACTTC. The chain is built from TRBV7-2 and TRBJ2-7; D call uncertain. In germline, CDR1 is SGHTA, CDR2 FQGNSA. The CDR3 has 15 amino acids. V was shortened by 6 bases and J by 0 bases, with 15 bases between the two germline ends.

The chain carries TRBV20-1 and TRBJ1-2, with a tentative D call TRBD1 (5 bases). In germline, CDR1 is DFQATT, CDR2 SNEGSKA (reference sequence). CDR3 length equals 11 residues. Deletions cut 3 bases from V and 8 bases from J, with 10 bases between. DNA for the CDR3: TGCAGTGCTAGGATCCAGGGAGGCTACACCTTC. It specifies CSARIQGGYTF.

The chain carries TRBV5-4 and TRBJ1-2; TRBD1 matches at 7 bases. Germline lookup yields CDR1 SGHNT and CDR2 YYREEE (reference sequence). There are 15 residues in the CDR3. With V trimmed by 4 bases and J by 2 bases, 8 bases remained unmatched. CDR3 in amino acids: CASSPRTGLNYGYTF. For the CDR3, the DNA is TGTGCCAGCAGCCCCAGGACAGGTTTAAACTATGGCTACACCTTC.

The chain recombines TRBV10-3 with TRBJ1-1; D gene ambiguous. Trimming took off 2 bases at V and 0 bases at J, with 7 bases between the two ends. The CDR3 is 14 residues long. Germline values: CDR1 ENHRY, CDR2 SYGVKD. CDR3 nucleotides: TGTGCCATCAGTGAGCGGACGTTGAACACTGAAGCTTTCTTT. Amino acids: CAISERTLNTEAFF.

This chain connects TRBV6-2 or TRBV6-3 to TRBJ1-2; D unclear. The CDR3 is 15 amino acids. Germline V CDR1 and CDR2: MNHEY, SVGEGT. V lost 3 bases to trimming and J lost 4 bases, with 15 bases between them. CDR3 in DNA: TGTGCCAGCAGTTATGGCCGCGGGGATCCCTATGGCTACACCTTC. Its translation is CASSYGRGDPYGYTF.

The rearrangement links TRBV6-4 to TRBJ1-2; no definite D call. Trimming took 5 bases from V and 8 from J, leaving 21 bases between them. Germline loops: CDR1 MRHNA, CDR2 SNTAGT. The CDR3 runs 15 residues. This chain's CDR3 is CASSSARTGSSGYTF. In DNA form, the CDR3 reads TGTGCCAGCAGTTCGGCTAGGACTGGGAGCAGCGGCTACACCTTC.

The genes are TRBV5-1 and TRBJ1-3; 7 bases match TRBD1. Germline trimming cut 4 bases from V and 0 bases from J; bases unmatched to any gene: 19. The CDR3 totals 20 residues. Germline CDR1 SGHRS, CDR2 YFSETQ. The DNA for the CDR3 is TGCGCCAGCAGCCTAACCTCGACAGGGAATTCGAGGAGCTCTGGAAACACCATATATTTT. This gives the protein CASSLTSTGNSRSSGNTIYF.

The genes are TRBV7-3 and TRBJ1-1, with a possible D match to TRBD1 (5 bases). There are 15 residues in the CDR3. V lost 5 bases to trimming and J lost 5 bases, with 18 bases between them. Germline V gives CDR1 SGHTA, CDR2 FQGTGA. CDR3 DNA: TGTGCCAGCAGCACTAACCCCGGGGGGGGTACTGAAGCTTTCTTT. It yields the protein CASSTNPGGGTEAFF.

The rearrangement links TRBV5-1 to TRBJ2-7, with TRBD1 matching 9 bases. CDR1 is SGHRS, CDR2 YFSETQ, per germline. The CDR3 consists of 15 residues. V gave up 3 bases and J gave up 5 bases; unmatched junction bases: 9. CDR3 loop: CASSSKGQGINEQYF. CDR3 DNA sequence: TGCGCCAGCAGCTCGAAGGGACAGGGTATCAACGAGCAGTACTTC.

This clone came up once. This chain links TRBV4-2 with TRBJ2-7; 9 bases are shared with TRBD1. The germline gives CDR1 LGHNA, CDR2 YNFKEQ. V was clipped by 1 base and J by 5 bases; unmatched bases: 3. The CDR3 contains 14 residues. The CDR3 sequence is CASSQGTGEDEQYF. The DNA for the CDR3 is TGTGCCAGCAGCCAAGGGACAGGGGAAGACGAGCAGTACTTC.